This is a list of T cell receptor beta chains from one sample in a study of T cell repertoires in ileal Crohn's disease. The data were produced by immunoSEQ multiplex PCR, yet TCRdb's version contains in-frame clones alone and is incomplete. Of about 12,000 clones in the sample, 82% were seen once. The sample consisted of ileal tissue. The receptor set was obtained from an adult with Crohn's disease. CDR3s include the opening cysteine and the closing phenylalanine or tryptophan. The order of the fields is CDR3 length, J gene, clone size, D gene, V gene, CDR3 DNA, CDR3 protein. D genes are given only for firm matches. Clone size is shown for a subset of rows, as once, few, many or a class of expanded clone.

14,TRBJ2-6,NA,NA,TRBV28,TGTGCCAGCAGTTTGAGCTCTGGGGCCAACGTCCTGACTTTC,CASSLSSGANVLTF
15,TRBJ2-1,NA,TRBD2,TRBV19,TGTGCCAGTAGTATTAACGGGGGGACCTACAATGAGCAGTTCTTC,CASSINGGTYNEQFF
14,TRBJ2-4,NA,TRBD1,TRBV28,TGTGCCAGCAGTTTACCCGGACAGGGGAACATTCAGTACTTC,CASSLPGQGNIQYF
16,TRBJ1-3,NA,TRBD1,TRBV5-1,TGCGCCAGCAGCTCGGACAGGGTACAAACTGGAAACACCATATATTTT,CASSSDRVQTGNTIYF
18,TRBJ2-4,NA,TRBD2,TRBV4-1,TGCGCCAGCAGCCAAGATGAGGCTAGCGGGAGTAGGGGAAACATTCAGTACTTC,CASSQDEASGSRGNIQYF
16,TRBJ2-5,NA,NA,TRBV5-3,TGTGCCAGAAGCTTGGCGGTGAGGCGGGACCAAGAGACCCAGTACTTC,CARSLAVRRDQETQYF
13,TRBJ1-1,NA,NA,TRBV25-1,TGTGCCAGCACCCCGGGGATGAACACTGAAGCTTTCTTT,CASTPGMNTEAFF
15,TRBJ2-1,NA,NA,TRBV6-1,TGTGCCAGCATTGGGCCTTTGAGCTCCTACAATGAGCAGTTCTTC,CASIGPLSSYNEQFF
15,TRBJ1-1,NA,NA,TRBV2,TGTGCCAGCAGTGAAAGACAGGTTAGGAACACTGAAGCTTTCTTT,CASSERQVRNTEAFF
14,TRBJ2-7,NA,NA,TRBV27,TGTGCCAGCAGTTTAAGTCCAGGGGAATACGAGCAGTACTTC,CASSLSPGEYEQYF
14,TRBJ2-4,NA,TRBD2,TRBV5-6,TGTGCCAGCAGCTCACCTAGCGGGGGGGGCATTCAGTACTTC,CASSSPSGGGIQYF
15,TRBJ2-3,NA,NA,TRBV6-1,TGTGCCAGCACCTACCTGTGGGGGGGCACAGATACGCAGTATTTT,CASTYLWGGTDTQYF
14,TRBJ2-7,NA,TRBD1,TRBV5-1,TGCGCCAGCAGCTTCGGGACAGTGCTTTACGAGCAGTACTTC,CASSFGTVLYEQYF
16,TRBJ2-3,once,TRBD2,TRBV5-1,TGCGCCAGCAGCTTGGCGACTAGCGGAATCACAGATACGCAGTATTTT,CASSLATSGITDTQYF
16,TRBJ1-5,NA,TRBD1,TRBV6-1,TGTGCCAGCAGTGAATGGGACAGGGAAGGTGATCAGCCCCAGCATTTT,CASSEWDREGDQPQHF
14,TRBJ1-2,few,NA,TRBV7-3,TGTGCCAGCAGCCTAGACCCTTTTAACTATGGCTACACCTTC,CASSLDPFNYGYTF
13,TRBJ2-1,NA,NA,TRBV21-1,TGTGCCAGCAGCGGACAGTATCCCAATGAGCAGTTCTTC,CASSGQYPNEQFF
14,TRBJ1-4,NA,TRBD1,TRBV7-9,TGTGCCAGCAGCTTGACAGGGGCGGTCGAAAAACTGTTTTTT,CASSLTGAVEKLFF
15,TRBJ2-7,NA,TRBD2,TRBV9,TGTGCCAGCAGCGACCCCGGGGGGGGGAGTTACGAGCAGTACTTC,CASSDPGGGSYEQYF
14,TRBJ2-5,NA,NA,TRBV18,TGTGCCAGCTCACCATCCCCAGATTCGGAGACCCAGTACTTC,CASSPSPDSETQYF
14,TRBJ2-1,NA,NA,TRBV6-4,TGTGCCAGCAGTGAAGGGGGAGAATCCGATGAGCAGTTCTTC,CASSEGGESDEQFF
15,TRBJ2-7,once,TRBD1,TRBV5-4,TGTGCCAGCAGCTTCGGGGGGACAGGGACCGCCGAGCAGTACTTC,CASSFGGTGTAEQYF
15,TRBJ2-2,NA,TRBD2,TRBV25-1,TGTGCCACCTCGGGACTAGCGGGTAACACCGGGGAGCTGTTTTTT,CATSGLAGNTGELFF
15,TRBJ1-1,once,TRBD1,TRBV7-2,TGTGCCAGCAGCTTACGAGGACAGGGAACCACTGAAGCTTTCTTT,CASSLRGQGTTEAFF
14,TRBJ2-7,NA,NA,TRBV5-1,TGCGCCAGCAGCCCCGGGACTGGCCGCCACGAGCAGTACTTC,CASSPGTGRHEQYF
12,TRBJ1-1,NA,NA,TRBV30,TGTGCCTGGACACTTATGAACACTGAAGCTTTCTTT,CAWTLMNTEAFF
14,TRBJ1-5,NA,NA,TRBV27,TGTGCCAGCAGTACAACGGGGAGACACCCGAGCAAGGATTTT,CASSTTGRHPSKDF
18,TRBJ2-3,few,TRBD1,TRBV5-6,TGTGCCAGCAGCAGCCGGACAGGGGGAGTTTATGGCACAGATACGCAGTATTTT,CASSSRTGGVYGTDTQYF
13,TRBJ1-5,NA,TRBD1,TRBV2,TGTGCCAGCTCGACAGGGAGAAATCAGCCCCAGCATTTT,CASSTGRNQPQHF